This T cell receptor beta chain was sequenced for a study of CD8+ T cells in alopecia areata. Study results and caveats: Under tofacitinib, numerous expanded lesional clonotypes remained detectable in scalp and blood.

Reverse transcription of extracted RNA yielded cDNA, which provided the sequencing template. Sequencing was performed with immunoSEQ multiplex PCR; in TCRdb, only in-frame clones are kept and a portion is missing. Among hundreds of thousands of clones listed, 60% were seen once. Treatment here: oral pan-JAK inhibitor, 5-10 mg twice daily. Details on this clone: The target antigen is unknown.

Source: CD4+ T cells sorted from blood, taken between weeks 51 and 52, from a patient treated with tofacitinib. This TCR was sampled from a human donor with alopecia areata.

CDR3 protein: CASSQEGTVGETQYF. CDR3 bases: TGTGCCAGCAGCCAAGAAGGGACAGTGGGGGAGACCCAGTACTTC. The chain links TRBV4-2 to TRBJ2-5; 7 nucleotides align to TRBD1. The V and J ends lost 0 bases and 5 bases, in that order; junction bases with no gene match: 6. The CDR3 is made up of 15 amino acids. Germline-derived CDR1 and CDR2 are LGHNA and YNFKEQ.